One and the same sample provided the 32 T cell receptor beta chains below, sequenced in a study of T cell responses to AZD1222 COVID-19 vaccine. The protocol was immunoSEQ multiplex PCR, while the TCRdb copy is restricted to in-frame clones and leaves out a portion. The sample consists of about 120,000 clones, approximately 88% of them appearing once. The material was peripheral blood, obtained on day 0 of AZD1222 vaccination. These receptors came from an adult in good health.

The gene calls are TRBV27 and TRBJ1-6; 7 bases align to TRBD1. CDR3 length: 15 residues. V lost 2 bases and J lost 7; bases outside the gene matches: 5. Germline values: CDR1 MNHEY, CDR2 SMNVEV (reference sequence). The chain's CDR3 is CASSLVGTANSPLHF. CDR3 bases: TGTGCCAGCAGTTTAGTGGGGACAGCAAATTCACCCCTCCACTTT.

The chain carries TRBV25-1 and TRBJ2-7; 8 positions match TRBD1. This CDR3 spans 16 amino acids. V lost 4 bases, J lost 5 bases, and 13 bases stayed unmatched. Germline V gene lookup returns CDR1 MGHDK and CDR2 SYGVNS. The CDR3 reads CASSVPRDRSVDEQYF. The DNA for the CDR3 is TGTGCCAGCAGTGTTCCCCGGGACAGGTCAGTCGACGAGCAGTACTTC.

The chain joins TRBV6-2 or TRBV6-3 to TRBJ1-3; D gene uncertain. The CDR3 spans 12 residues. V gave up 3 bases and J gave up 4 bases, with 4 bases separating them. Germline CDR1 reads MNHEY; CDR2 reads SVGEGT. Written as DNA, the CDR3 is TGTGCCAGCAGTTATTCAGGAAACACCATATATTTT. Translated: CASSYSGNTIYF.

The CDR3 region has the DNA TGTGCCAGCAGCTTAGCGGTTTCGAACACTGAAGCTTTCTTT. This codes for CASSLAVSNTEAFF. V and J are TRBV11-2 and TRBJ1-1; D is ambiguous. Between the trimmed V and J ends, which lost 1 base and 1 base, there was a span of 7 bases. The germline gives CDR1 SGHAT, CDR2 FQNNGV. There are 14 residues in the CDR3.

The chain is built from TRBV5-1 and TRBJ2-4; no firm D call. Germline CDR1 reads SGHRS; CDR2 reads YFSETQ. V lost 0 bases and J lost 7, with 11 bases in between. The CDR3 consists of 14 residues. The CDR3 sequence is CASSLGGVGNIQYF. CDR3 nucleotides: TGCGCCAGCAGCTTGGGTGGAGTAGGGAACATTCAGTACTTC.

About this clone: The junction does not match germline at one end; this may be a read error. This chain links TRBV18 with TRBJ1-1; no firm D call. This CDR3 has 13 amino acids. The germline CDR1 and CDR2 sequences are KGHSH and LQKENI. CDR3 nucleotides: TGTGCCGGCTCGGGTGGGGAGAACACTGAAGCTTTCTTT. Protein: CAGSGGENTEAFF.

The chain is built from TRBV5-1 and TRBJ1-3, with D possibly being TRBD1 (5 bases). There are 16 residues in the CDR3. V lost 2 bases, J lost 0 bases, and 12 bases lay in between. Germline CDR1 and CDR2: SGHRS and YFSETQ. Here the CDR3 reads CASSFGGQSSGNTIYF. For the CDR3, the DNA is TGCGCCAGCAGCTTTGGTGGACAAAGCTCTGGAAACACCATATATTTT.

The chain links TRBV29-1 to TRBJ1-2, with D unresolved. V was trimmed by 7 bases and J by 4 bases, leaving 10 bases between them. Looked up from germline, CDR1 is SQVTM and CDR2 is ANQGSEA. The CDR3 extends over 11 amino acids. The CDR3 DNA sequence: TGCAGCGGCTCCGTGGGCTATGGCTACACCTTC. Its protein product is CSGSVGYGYTF.

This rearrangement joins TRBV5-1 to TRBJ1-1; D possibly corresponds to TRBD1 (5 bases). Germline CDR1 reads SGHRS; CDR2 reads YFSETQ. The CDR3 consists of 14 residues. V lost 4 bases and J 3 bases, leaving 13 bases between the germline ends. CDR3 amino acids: CASSNRDLDTEAFF. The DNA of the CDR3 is TGCGCCAGCAGCAACCGGGACCTTGACACTGAAGCTTTCTTT.

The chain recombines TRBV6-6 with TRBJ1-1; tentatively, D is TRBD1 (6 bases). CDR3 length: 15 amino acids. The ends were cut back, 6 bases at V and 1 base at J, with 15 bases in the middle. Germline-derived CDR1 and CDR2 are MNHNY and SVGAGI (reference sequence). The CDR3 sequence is CASSNPPTGNTEAFF. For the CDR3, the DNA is TGTGCCAGCAGCAACCCGCCGACAGGGAACACTGAAGCTTTCTTT.

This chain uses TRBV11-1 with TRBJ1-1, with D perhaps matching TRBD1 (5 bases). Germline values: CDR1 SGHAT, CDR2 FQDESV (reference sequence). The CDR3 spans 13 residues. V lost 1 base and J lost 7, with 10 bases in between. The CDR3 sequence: CASSLGGTVEAFF. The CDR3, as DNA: TGTGCCAGCAGCTTAGGCGGGACGGTTGAAGCTTTCTTT.

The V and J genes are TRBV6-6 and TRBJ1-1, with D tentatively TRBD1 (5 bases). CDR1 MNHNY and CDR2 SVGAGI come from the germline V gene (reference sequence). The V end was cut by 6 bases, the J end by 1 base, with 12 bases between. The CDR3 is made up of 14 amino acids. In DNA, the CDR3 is TGTGCCAGCAGGACCACGACAGCGAACACTGAAGCTTTCTTT. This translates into CASRTTTANTEAFF.

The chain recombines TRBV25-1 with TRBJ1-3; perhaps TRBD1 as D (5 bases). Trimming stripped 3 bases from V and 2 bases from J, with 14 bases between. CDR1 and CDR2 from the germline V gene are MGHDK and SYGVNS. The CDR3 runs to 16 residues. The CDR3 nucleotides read TGTGCCAGCAGTGATTACGGACAAGCAACTGGAAACACCATATATTTT. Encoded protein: CASSDYGQATGNTIYF.

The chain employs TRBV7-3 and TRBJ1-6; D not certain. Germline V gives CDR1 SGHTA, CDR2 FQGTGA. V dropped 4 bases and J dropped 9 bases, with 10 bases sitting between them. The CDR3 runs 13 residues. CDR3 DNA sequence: TGTGCCAGCAGCTCCGGACGCAGTTCACCCCTCCACTTT. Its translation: CASSSGRSSPLHF.

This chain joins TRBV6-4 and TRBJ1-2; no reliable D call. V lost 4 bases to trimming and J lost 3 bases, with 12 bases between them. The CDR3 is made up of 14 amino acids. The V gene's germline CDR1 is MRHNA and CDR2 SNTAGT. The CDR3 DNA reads TGTGCCAGCAGTGCGGAGGTCGGCTACTATGGCTACACCTTC. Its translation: CASSAEVGYYGYTF.

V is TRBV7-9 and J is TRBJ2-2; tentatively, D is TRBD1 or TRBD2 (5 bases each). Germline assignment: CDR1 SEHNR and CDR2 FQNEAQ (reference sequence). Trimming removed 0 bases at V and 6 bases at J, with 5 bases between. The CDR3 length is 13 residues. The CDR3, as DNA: TGTGCCAGCAGCTTAGCGGGGGCCGGGGAGCTGTTTTTT. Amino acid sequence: CASSLAGAGELFF.

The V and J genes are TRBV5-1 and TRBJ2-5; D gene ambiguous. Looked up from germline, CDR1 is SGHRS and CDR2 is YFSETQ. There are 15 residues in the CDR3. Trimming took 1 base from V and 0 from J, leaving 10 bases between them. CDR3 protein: CASSLFSENQETQYF. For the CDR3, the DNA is TGCGCCAGCAGCTTGTTCTCAGAGAACCAAGAGACCCAGTACTTC.

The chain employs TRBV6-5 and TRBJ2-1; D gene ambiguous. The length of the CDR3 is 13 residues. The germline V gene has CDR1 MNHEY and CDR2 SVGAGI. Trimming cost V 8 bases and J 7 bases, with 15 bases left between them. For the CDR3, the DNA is TGTGCCAGCTCGTCCGGGTCGGGTAATGAGCAGTTCTTC. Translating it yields CASSSGSGNEQFF.

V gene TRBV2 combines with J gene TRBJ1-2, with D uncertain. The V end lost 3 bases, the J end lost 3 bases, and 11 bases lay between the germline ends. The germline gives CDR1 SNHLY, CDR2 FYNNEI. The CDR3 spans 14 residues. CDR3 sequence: CASSDRPFDYGYTF. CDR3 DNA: TGTGCCAGCAGTGACAGGCCATTCGACTATGGCTACACCTTC.

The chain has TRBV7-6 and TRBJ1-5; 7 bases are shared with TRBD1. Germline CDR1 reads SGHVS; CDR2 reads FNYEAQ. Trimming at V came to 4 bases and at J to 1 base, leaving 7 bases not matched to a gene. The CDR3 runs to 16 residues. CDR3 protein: CASSSNPRGSNQPQHF. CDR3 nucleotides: TGTGCCAGCAGCTCCAACCCCAGGGGGAGCAATCAGCCCCAGCATTTT. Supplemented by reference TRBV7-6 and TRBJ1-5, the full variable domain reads GAGVSQSPRYKVTKRGQDVALRCDPISGHVSLYWYRQALGQGPEFLTYFNYEAQQDKSGLPNDRFSAERPEGSISTLTIQRTEQRDSAMYRCASSSNPRGSNQPQHFGDGTRLSIL.

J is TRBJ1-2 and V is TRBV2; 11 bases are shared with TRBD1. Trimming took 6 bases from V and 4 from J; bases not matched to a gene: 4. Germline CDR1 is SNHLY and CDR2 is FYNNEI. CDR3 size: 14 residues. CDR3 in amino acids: CASSRTGGSYGYTF. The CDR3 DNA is TGTGCCAGCAGCCGGACAGGGGGCAGCTATGGCTACACCTTC. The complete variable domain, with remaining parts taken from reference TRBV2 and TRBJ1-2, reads EPEVTQTPSHQVTQMGQEVILRCVPISNHLYFYWYRQILGQKVEFLVSFYNNEISEKSEIFDDQFSVERPDGSNFTLKIRSTKLEDSAMYFCASSRTGGSYGYTFGSGTRLTVV.

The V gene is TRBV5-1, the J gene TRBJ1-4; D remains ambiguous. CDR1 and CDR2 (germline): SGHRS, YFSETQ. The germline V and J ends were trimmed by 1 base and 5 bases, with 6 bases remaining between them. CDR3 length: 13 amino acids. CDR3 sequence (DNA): TGCGCCAGCAGCTTGAAGTCAAATGAAAAACTGTTTTTT. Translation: CASSLKSNEKLFF.

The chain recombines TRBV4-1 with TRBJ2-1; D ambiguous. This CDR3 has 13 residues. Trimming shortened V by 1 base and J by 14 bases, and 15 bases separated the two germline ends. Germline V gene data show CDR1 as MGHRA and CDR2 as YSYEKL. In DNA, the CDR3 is TGCGCCAGCAGCCAAGCCCTAATTAGGTCTAAGTTCTTC. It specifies CASSQALIRSKFF.

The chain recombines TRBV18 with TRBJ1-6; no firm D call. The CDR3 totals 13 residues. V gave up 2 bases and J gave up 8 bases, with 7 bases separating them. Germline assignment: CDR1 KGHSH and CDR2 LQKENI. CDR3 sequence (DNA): TGTGCCAGCTCACCAGCGGAGGATTCACCCCTCCACTTT. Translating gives CASSPAEDSPLHF.

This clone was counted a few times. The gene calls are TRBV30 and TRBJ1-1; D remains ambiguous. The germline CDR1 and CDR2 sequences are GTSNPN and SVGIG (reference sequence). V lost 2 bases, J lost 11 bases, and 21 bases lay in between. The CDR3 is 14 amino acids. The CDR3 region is CAWSLTPREAKAFF. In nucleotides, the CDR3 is TGTGCCTGGAGTTTAACCCCGAGGGAAGCGAAGGCTTTCTTT.

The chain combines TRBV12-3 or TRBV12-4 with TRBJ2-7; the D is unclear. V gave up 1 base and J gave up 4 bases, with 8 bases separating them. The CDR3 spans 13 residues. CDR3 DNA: TGTGCCAGCAGTTTAGGGTTTCGGTACGAGCAGTACTTC. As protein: CASSLGFRYEQYF.

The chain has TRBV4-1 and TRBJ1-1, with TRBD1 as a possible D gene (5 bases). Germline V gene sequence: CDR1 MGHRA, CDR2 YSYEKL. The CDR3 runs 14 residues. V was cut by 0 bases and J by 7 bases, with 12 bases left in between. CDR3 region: CASSQEEGTGEAFF. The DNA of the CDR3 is TGCGCCAGCAGCCAAGAGGAGGGGACCGGTGAAGCTTTCTTT.

Written as DNA, the CDR3 is TGTGCCAGCAGCTCCCAGGTTAGCGGGGGTTACAATGAGCAGTTCTTC. Translating gives CASSSQVSGGYNEQFF. The V and J genes are TRBV7-2 and TRBJ2-1; 9 nucleotides line up with TRBD2. The CDR3 runs 16 residues. With 4 bases clipped from V and 4 bases from J, the junction kept 8 bases outside the gene matches. CDR1 is SGHTA and CDR2 is FQGNSA in the germline V gene.

The CDR3 coding sequence is TGTGCCAGCAGTTTAGTTTTGGGTGGCTACACCTTC. Translation: CASSLVLGGYTF. The chain is built from TRBV12-3 or TRBV12-4 and TRBJ1-2; D ambiguous. V lost 1 base, J lost 7 bases, and 7 bases lay in between. The CDR3 has 12 amino acids.

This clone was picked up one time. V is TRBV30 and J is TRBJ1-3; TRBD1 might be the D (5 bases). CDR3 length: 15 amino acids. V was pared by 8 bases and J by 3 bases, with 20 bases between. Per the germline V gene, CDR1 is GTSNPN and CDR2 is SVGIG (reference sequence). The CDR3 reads CAPPRAGDGGNTIYF. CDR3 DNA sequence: TGTGCCCCTCCCCGGGCGGGGGATGGTGGAAACACCATATATTTT. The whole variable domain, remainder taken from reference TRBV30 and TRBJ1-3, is SQTIHQWPATLVQPVGSPLSLECTVEGTSNPNLYWYRQAAGRGLQLLFYSVGIGQISSEVPQNLSASRPQDRQFILSSKKLLLSDSGFYLCAPPRAGDGGNTIYFGEGSWLTVV.

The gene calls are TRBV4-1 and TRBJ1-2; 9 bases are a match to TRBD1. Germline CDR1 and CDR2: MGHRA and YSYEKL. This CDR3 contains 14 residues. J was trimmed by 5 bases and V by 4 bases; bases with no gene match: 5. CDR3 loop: CASSPPGTGYGYTF. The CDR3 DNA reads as TGCGCCAGCAGCCCCCCCGGGACAGGGTATGGCTACACCTTC.

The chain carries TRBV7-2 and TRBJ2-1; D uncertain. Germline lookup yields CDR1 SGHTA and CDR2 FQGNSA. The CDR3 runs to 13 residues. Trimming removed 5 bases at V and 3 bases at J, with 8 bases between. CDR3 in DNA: TGTGCCAGCAGCATAGTGGGCTACAATGAGCAGTTCTTC. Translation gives CASSIVGYNEQFF.